These T cell receptor beta chains were read from a single sample in a study of CD8 T cells in Susac syndrome. TCRdb re-called the immunoSEQ multiplex PCR reads through MiXCR, storing one row per CDR3 protein. This sample has 200,000 to 300,000 distinct CDR3 sequences, with 90% to 97% found just once. Sequencing used CD4+ T cells from PBMCs. The receptor set was obtained from a human donor with Susac syndrome. Each CDR3 is given with its conserved first and last residue. D genes are given only for firm matches.

TRBV4-1,NA,TRBJ2-7,CASSQLSISYEQYF,TGCGCCAGCAGCCAACTCAGTATCTCCTACGAGCAGTACTTC
TRBV20-1,NA,TRBJ1-4,CSAREDPSAKLFF,TGCAGTGCTAGAGAGGACCCCAGTGCTAAACTGTTTTTT
TRBV14,TRBD2,TRBJ2-1,CASSQVGWLAGGISYNEQFF,TGTGCCAGCAGCCAAGTCGGATGGCTAGCGGGGGGGATCTCCTACAATGAGCAGTTCTTC
TRBV9,NA,TRBJ2-2,CASGQANTGELFF,TGTGCCAGCGGGCAGGCGAACACCGGGGAGCTGTTTTTT
TRBV12-3/TRBV12-4,NA,TRBJ1-2,CASSLAGQGSGGYTF,TGTGCCAGCAGTTTGGCTGGGCAGGGGTCGGGCGGCTACACCTTC
TRBV19,NA,TRBJ1-5,CASNQRKDQPQHF,TGTGCCAGTAATCAACGAAAGGATCAGCCCCAGCATTTT
TRBV29-1,NA,TRBJ2-6,CSVGTRLGANVLTF,TGCAGCGTTGGAACCCGCCTTGGGGCCAACGTCCTGACTTTC
TRBV20-1,TRBD2,TRBJ2-7,CSARRGTSGSYEQYF,TGCAGTGCTAGACGGGGGACTAGCGGGAGCTACGAGCAGTACTTC
TRBV20-1,NA,TRBJ2-1,CSARASAATGEQFF,TGCAGTGCTAGAGCTAGCGCCGCAACTGGCGAGCAGTTCTTC
TRBV29-1,NA,TRBJ1-2,CSPLGTGHIYGYTF,TGCAGCCCCCTTGGGACGGGACACATCTATGGCTACACCTTC